The TCR beta chain described here comes from a study of blood T cell repertoires in COVID-19. Overall study context: T cells, B-cell-depleted T cells, or PBMCs supplied cDNA or gDNA.

Sequencing used immunoSEQ multiplex PCR; TCRdb keeps in-frame clones, though not all of them. The profile shows a few hundred thousand clones, roughly 84% of them singletons. Trimming cost V 5 bases and J 4 bases, with 11 bases left between them. Germline CDR1 reads SGHTA; CDR2 reads FQGNSA. This CDR3 has 13 amino acids. The sample comprised peripheral blood. The TCR sequence derives from a man aged 55 to 69 with acute or convalescent COVID-19. The genes are TRBV7-2 and TRBJ2-5; weak D call: TRBD1 (6 bases). The CDR3 is CASSRQEAETQYF. The DNA of the CDR3 is TGTGCCAGCAGCCGACAGGAGGCAGAGACCCAGTACTTC.